This record concerns one T cell receptor (beta chain) sequence. Its target is not known. The CDR3 runs to 16 residues. Germline V gene data show CDR1 as MDHEN and CDR2 as SYDVKM. Trimming removed 6 bases from V and 0 bases from J, with 12 bases in between. This sample was taken from a study of T cells in Graves' hyperthyroidism and ophthalmopathy. Study at large: The initial diagnosis was the point when peripheral blood was collected, ahead of any treatment.

A Clinical Activity Score of at least 3, a NOSPECS grade of at least 4 and a duration under 3 months were recorded in the ophthalmopathy patients. Study outcomes and limitations: Peripheral blood also featured most of the thyroid clonotypes expanded above 0.001. In simple terms, a model built on 13 V-J features told ophthalmopathy apart from stable hyperthyroidism.

The source material, RNA transcripts, was used to amplify TCR beta CDR3 regions. Initially, a first-round RT-PCR of the TCR CDR3 employed the HTBI primer set. TCRdb reprocessed the multiplex PCR reads via MiXCR and lists one record per CDR3 protein. The table includes about 640,000 distinct CDR3 sequences, 20% detected once. The sequence derives from a man aged 25-45 years with Graves' ophthalmopathy. Sequences were obtained from blood. The chain combines TRBV28 with TRBJ2-6, with D possibly TRBD1 on 5 matching bases. In nucleotides, the CDR3 is TGTGCCAGCAGCTCGCGACAGAGCTCTGGGGCCAACGTCCTGACTTTC. It specifies CASSSRQSSGANVLTF.